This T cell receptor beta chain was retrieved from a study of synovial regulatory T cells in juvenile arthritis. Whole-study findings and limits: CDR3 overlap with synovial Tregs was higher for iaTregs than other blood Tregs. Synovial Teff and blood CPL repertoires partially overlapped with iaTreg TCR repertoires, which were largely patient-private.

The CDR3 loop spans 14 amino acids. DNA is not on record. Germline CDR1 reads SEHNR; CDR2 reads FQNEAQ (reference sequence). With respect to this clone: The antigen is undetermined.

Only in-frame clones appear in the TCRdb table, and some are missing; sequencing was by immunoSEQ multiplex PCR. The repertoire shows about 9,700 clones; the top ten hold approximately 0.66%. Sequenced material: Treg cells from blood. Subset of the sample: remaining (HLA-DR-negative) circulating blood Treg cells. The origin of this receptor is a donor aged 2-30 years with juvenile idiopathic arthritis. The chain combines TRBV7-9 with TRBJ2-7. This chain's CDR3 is CASSLEVSSYEQYF.